The clone carrying this T cell receptor (beta chain) was detected ten times or more. The target antigen is unknown. CDR1 and CDR2 from the germline V gene are DFQATT and SNEGSKA (reference sequence). CDR3 size: 14 residues. The V gene end was trimmed by 2 bases and the J gene end by 5 bases; junction bases not matched to a gene: 4. The data were obtained in a study of CD8 T cells in ankylosing spondylitis. General observations from the study: Seven or eight highly homologous variants made up a TCR beta motif, and this motif appeared characteristic of ankylosing spondylitis blood. Prior work had noted some motif variants in reactive arthritis blood and synovial fluid.

As the method for making TCR beta libraries, quantitative 5'-RACE with molecular barcodes was used. TCRdb re-called the 5' RACE reads with MiXCR, one entry per CDR3 protein. The sample yields hundreds of thousands of distinct CDR3 sequences, about 12% seen once. The sequenced material came from blood, either unsorted or a sorted T cell fraction (not recorded which). This TCR was sampled from a male donor with ankylosing spondylitis. V usage is TRBV20-1 and J usage is TRBJ2-1; 9 nucleotides align to TRBD2. CDR3: CSARNAGGNNEQFF. Written as DNA, the CDR3 is TGCAGTGCTAGAAACGCGGGAGGGAACAATGAGCAGTTCTTC.